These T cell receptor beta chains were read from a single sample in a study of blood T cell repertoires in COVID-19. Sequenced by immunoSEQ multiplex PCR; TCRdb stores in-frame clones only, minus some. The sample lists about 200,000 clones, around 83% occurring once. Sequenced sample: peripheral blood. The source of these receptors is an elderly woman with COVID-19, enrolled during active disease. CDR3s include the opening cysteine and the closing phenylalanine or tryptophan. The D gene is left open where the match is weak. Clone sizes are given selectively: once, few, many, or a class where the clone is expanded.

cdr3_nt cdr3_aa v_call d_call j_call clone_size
TGTGCCAGCAGTTTACTACAGGGTGGCTACACCTTC CASSLLQGGYTF TRBV28 NA TRBJ1-2 NA
TGTGCCTGGAGTCGGACAAACCCCACTGAAGCTTTCTTT CAWSRTNPTEAFF TRBV30 NA TRBJ1-1 NA
TGTGCCAAGGACAGGGCATCCTATTCGTCTTTGTACGAGCAGTACTTC CAKDRASYSSLYEQYF TRBV19 TRBD1 TRBJ2-7 once
TGCAGCGTCCGCGGGACAGGGGGCACTGAAGCTTTCTTT CSVRGTGGTEAFF TRBV29-1 TRBD1 TRBJ1-1 once
TGTGCCAGCAGACAGGTGACATATGGCTACACCTTC CASRQVTYGYTF TRBV6-5 NA TRBJ1-2 NA
TGTGCCATCAGTGAGTCCGGTGGGGGGAATCAGCCCCAGCATTTT CAISESGGGNQPQHF TRBV10-3 NA TRBJ1-5 few
TGTGCCACCAGTGACCCCCCAAACTACAATGAGCAGTTCTTC CATSDPPNYNEQFF TRBV24-1 NA TRBJ2-1 once
TGTGCCAGCTCACCACTAGCGATCGCCCCAGATACGCAGTATTTT CASSPLAIAPDTQYF TRBV18 NA TRBJ2-3 NA
TGCGCCAGCAGCTCCCCGACAGTGAACACTGAAGCTTTCTTT CASSSPTVNTEAFF TRBV5-1 NA TRBJ1-1 NA
TGTGCCAGCAGCTTAACCCGGGACAGGACCGGCTATGGCTACACCTTC CASSLTRDRTGYGYTF TRBV7-9 TRBD1 TRBJ1-2 NA
TGTGCCAGCAGTTCGCGCAGGAGGAATAACTATGGCTACACCTTC CASSSRRRNNYGYTF TRBV6-5 NA TRBJ1-2 NA
TGTGCCAGCAGACAGGGGGCCCCAGATACGCAGTATTTT CASRQGAPDTQYF TRBV6-4 TRBD1 TRBJ2-3 NA
TGTGCCAGCAGCTTCCTAGCGGAACGCACAGATACGCAGTATTTT CASSFLAERTDTQYF TRBV7-6 TRBD2 TRBJ2-3 NA
TGCGCCAGCAGCCAAGGGGAGGAAACCTATAATTCACCCCTCCACTTT CASSQGEETYNSPLHF TRBV4-3 NA TRBJ1-6 NA
TGTGCCAGCAGCCTGGGACAGGGTGTTGGTCGAGGGCAAGAGACCCAGTACTTC CASSLGQGVGRGQETQYF TRBV7-2 TRBD1 TRBJ2-5 NA
TGTGCCAGCAGCCAAACCCGGACAGGAAGCTACACCTTC CASSQTRTGSYTF TRBV14 TRBD1 TRBJ1-2 NA
TGTGCCAGCAGCCGGGTGTCCACCGGGGAGCTGTTTTTT CASSRVSTGELFF TRBV5-4 NA TRBJ2-2 NA
TGTGCCAGCAGCTTGCTAGTTTCCCCTGGGGCCAACGTCCTGACTTTC CASSLLVSPGANVLTF TRBV5-5 NA TRBJ2-6 once
TGTGCCAGCAGTGAAGTCGGTCTCACAGATACGCAGTATTTT CASSEVGLTDTQYF TRBV2 NA TRBJ2-3 NA
TGTGCCAGCAGTTTCACGGACAGGGAAGGCTACACCTTC CASSFTDREGYTF TRBV27 TRBD1 TRBJ1-2 NA
TGCAGCGTTGCTTACAGGGGGACCTATGGCTACACCTTC CSVAYRGTYGYTF TRBV29-1 TRBD1 TRBJ1-2 few
TGTGCCAGTACCCAACAGGGCAGGGATCGTACGCAGTATTTT CASTQQGRDRTQYF TRBV19 NA TRBJ2-3 once
TGTGCCAGCAGGTGGACAGGGAACACCGGGGAGCTGTTTTTT CASRWTGNTGELFF TRBV28 TRBD1 TRBJ2-2 NA
TGTGCCAGCAGCGTAGCCCTTAGCGGGAGGGCCGGGGCAGATACGCAGTATTTT CASSVALSGRAGADTQYF TRBV9 TRBD2 TRBJ2-3 NA
TGTGCCAGCAGACCAGCCGGGACAGTATACAATGAGCAGTTCTTC CASRPAGTVYNEQFF TRBV28 TRBD1 TRBJ2-1 NA
TGCGCCAGCAGCCAAGAACTGACAGGGTACTATGGCTACACCTTC CASSQELTGYYGYTF TRBV4-3 TRBD1 TRBJ1-2 NA
TGTGCCAGCAGCCAGGGGCCAGGTGGCTACACCTTC CASSQGPGGYTF TRBV3-1/TRBV3-2 NA TRBJ1-2 NA
TGTGCCAGCAGCGACAGAGACACCGGGGAGCTGTTTTTT CASSDRDTGELFF TRBV21-1 NA TRBJ2-2 NA
TGTGCCAGCAGCTCTGACAGGGGGCCCTACACAGATACGCAGTATTTT CASSSDRGPYTDTQYF TRBV5-6 TRBD1 TRBJ2-3 once
TGTGCCAGCAGCTTAGGAGAGACAACCATATATTTT CASSLGETTIYF TRBV7-9 NA TRBJ1-3 NA
TGTGCCAGCAGCCCCGAGGGGGGCAATCAGCCCCAGCATTTT CASSPEGGNQPQHF TRBV7-2 NA TRBJ1-5 NA
TGCGCCAGCAGCCCGAGATCTAGCGCAGAGACCCAGTACTTC CASSPRSSAETQYF TRBV5-1 NA TRBJ2-5 NA
TGTGCCAGCAGTTTTTTAGGGGAAGGGACCCAGTACTTC CASSFLGEGTQYF TRBV12-3/TRBV12-4 NA TRBJ2-5 NA
TGCGCCAGCAGCTTGGAGGGGGAGTCCCAGCCCCAGCATTTT CASSLEGESQPQHF TRBV5-1 NA TRBJ1-5 NA
TGTGCCAGCAGCTCCCCGGGACAAAAGGGATCCCGTACGCAGTATTTT CASSSPGQKGSRTQYF TRBV13 NA TRBJ2-3 once
TGTGCCAGCAGCGCCCGGACTAGCGGGCTCCTTATCAACTACGAGCAGTACTTC CASSARTSGLLINYEQYF TRBV5-6 TRBD2 TRBJ2-7 NA
TGTGCCAGCTCACCGTCACGGGGGGCTATCAATCAGCCCCAGCATTTT CASSPSRGAINQPQHF TRBV18 NA TRBJ1-5 NA
TGTGCCAGCAGCCGCCTGGCGGCCTACAATGAGCAGTTCTTC CASSRLAAYNEQFF TRBV3-1/TRBV3-2 NA TRBJ2-1 NA
TGTGCCAGCAGCTCTAGAGGAAACACCATATATTTT CASSSRGNTIYF TRBV7-9 NA TRBJ1-3 once
TGTGCCAGCAGCCAGGGGGGCGGGAACACTGAAGCTTTCTTT CASSQGGGNTEAFF TRBV9 TRBD1 TRBJ1-1 NA
TGTGCCAGTAGCAACGTGGCAGGGCCGGGCACTGAAGCTTTCTTT CASSNVAGPGTEAFF TRBV19 NA TRBJ1-1 NA
TGTGCCAGCAGTGAAACCGGGAGAGGGATGTATGAGCAGTTCTTC CASSETGRGMYEQFF TRBV2 NA TRBJ2-1 NA
TGTGCCAGCAGCCACCCCCCAGGGACTAGCGGCAAAAACATTCAGTACTTC CASSHPPGTSGKNIQYF TRBV3-1/TRBV3-2 TRBD2 TRBJ2-4 NA
TGTGCCAGTGCAGGGGGACTAGCGACCCATGAGCAGTTCTTC CASAGGLATHEQFF TRBV7-2 TRBD2 TRBJ2-1 NA
TGCAGTGACCGGGGGAACACTGAAGCTTTCTTT CSDRGNTEAFF TRBV20-1 NA TRBJ1-1 NA
TGTGCCAGCAGTGTTGGGGGGAAAAAAGGCTACGAGCAGTACTTC CASSVGGKKGYEQYF TRBV2 NA TRBJ2-7 NA
TGTGCCAGCAGCCCCCCCGGGACAGGCAGCGAGCAGTACTTC CASSPPGTGSEQYF TRBV21-1 NA TRBJ2-7 NA
TGTGCCAGCAGCCCCACCGGCGGAGCGGGGGGCACAGATACGCAGTATTTT CASSPTGGAGGTDTQYF TRBV5-4 TRBD2 TRBJ2-3 NA
TGTGCCACCAGCCTTTACCGGGACAGGGCTAATGAGCAGTACTTC CATSLYRDRANEQYF TRBV15 TRBD1 TRBJ2-7 few
TGTGCCAGCAGTCGGGGTGCTAACTATGGCTACACCTTC CASSRGANYGYTF TRBV6-5 NA TRBJ1-2 NA
TGTGCCAGCAGCGCAACAGGGGATTCATACAATGAGCAGTTCTTC CASSATGDSYNEQFF TRBV7-2 TRBD1 TRBJ2-1 NA
TGTGCCAGCAGCTTAGGGTCCGGGACAGGGTTTACAGATACGCAGTATTTT CASSLGSGTGFTDTQYF TRBV11-2 TRBD1 TRBJ2-3 NA
TGTGCCAGCAGCCTGGCGGGGCCTGCGGTTGGGGCTTTCTTT CASSLAGPAVGAFF TRBV4-2 NA TRBJ1-1 NA
TGTGCCTTCAAAGCGGGCGGCACAGATACGCAGTATTTT CAFKAGGTDTQYF TRBV5-4 NA TRBJ2-3 NA
TGTGCCTGGGGACGGTACAATGAGCAGTTCTTC CAWGRYNEQFF TRBV30 NA TRBJ2-1 NA